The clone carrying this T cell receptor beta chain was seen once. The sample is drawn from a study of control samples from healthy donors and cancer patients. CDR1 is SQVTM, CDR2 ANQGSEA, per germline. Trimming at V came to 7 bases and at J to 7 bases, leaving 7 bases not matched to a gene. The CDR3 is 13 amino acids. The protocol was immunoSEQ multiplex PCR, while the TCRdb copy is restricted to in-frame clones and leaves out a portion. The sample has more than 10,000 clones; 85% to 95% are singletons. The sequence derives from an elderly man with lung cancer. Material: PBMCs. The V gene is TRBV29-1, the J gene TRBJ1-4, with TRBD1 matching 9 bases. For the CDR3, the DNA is TGCAGCGGCGTGACAGGGGGAGGTGAAAAACTGTTTTTT. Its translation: CSGVTGGGEKLFF. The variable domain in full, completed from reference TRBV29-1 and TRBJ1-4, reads SAVISQKPSRDICQRGTSLTIQCQVDSQVTMMFWYRQQPGQSLTLIATANQGSEATYESGFVIDKFPISRPNLTFSTLTVSNMSPEDSSIYLCSGVTGGGEKLFFGSGTQLSVL.